Below, one TCR beta chain is given with its context. The source of the sample is a study of blood T cells in healthy people across ages. Primers used in a second PCR of about 7 to 12 cycles were a sample-barcoded 5' primer and a J-beta primer mix. TCRdb processed the 5' RACE reads anew with MiXCR; each CDR3 protein has one entry. The sample carries about 1,500,000 distinct CDR3 sequences, 28% recorded once. V lost 3 bases and J lost 1, with 14 bases in between. This CDR3 spans 16 amino acids. The germline V gene encodes CDR1 MDHEN and CDR2 SYDVKM. The chain carries TRBV28 and TRBJ2-3, with a possible D match to TRBD2 (7 bases). The source is a woman in her twenties or thirties in good health. The material sequenced was blood. The CDR3 here is CASSLGGASGTDTQYF. In DNA form, the CDR3 reads TGTGCCAGCAGTTTGGGGGGGGCGAGCGGCACAGATACGCAGTATTTT.